The 30 T cell receptor beta chains given below trace back to one sample, sequenced in a study of blood T cells in healthy people across ages (dated by TCRdb to between 2014 and 2017). The library was produced with 5' RACE. The instrument given in TCRdb is Illumina HiSeq 2500. A second roughly 6 to 11 cycle PCR used a sample-barcoded 5' primer and a J-beta primer mix. TCRdb reanalyzed the raw reads on its own, using fastp at Q25 for trimming and MiXCR for clone calling, and kept in-frame beta chains. Rows with one shared CDR3 protein collapse into an entry with the most common genes and DNA. Within this sample are about 670,000 distinct CDR3 sequences, with 52% of them counted one time only. Roughly 12% of the sample is in the top ten clones. Sequenced: blood. The receptors originated from a woman aged 80 or over in good health.

The rearrangement uses TRBV5-1 and TRBJ2-5, with 8 positions matching TRBD1. Germline trimming cut 3 bases from V and 5 bases from J; bases unmatched to any gene: 9. CDR1 is SGHRS and CDR2 is YFSETQ in the germline V gene. The CDR3 has 15 residues. CDR3 in DNA: TGCGCCAGCAGCTCAGCGACAGGGGAGTCTGAGACCCAGTACTTC. Its translation: CASSSATGESETQYF.

The chain carries TRBV20-1 and TRBJ2-5, with TRBD2 matching 8 bases. V dropped 6 bases and J dropped 4; count of bases not matched to a gene: 13. In germline, CDR1 is DFQATT, CDR2 SNEGSKA (reference sequence). The CDR3 sequence is 15 residues long. The CDR3 DNA reads as TGCAGTGCCCAGCCTGGCGGGGGGCCGCGAGAGACCCAGTACTTC. Residues: CSAQPGGGPRETQYF.

The chain uses TRBV13 and TRBJ2-7, with D uncertain. Germline V CDR1 and CDR2: PRHDT, FYEKMQ (reference sequence). Deletions cut 3 bases from V and 3 bases from J, with 9 bases between. The CDR3 covers 13 residues. CDR3 in amino acids: CASSLGYGYEQYF. The CDR3 DNA is TGTGCCAGCAGCTTGGGGTACGGCTACGAGCAGTACTTC.

This clonotype was counted ten times or more. The rearrangement joins TRBV4-1 to TRBJ2-1; 8 bases match TRBD2. In germline, CDR1 is MGHRA, CDR2 YSYEKL. V was pared by 3 bases and J by 2 bases, with 3 bases of the junction left unmatched. The CDR3 extends over 15 amino acids. The CDR3 bases are TGCGCCAGCAGCCATGAGACTAGCGCCTACAATGAGCAGTTCTTC. Translation gives CASSHETSAYNEQFF.

The rearrangement joins TRBV6-2 or TRBV6-3 to TRBJ2-7; 7 bases agree with TRBD1. From germline, CDR1 is MNHEY and CDR2 SVGEGT. CDR3 length equals 15 residues. V dropped 2 bases and J dropped 3; count of bases not matched to a gene: 7. CDR3 amino acids: CASSYHEGGYYEQYF. The DNA of the CDR3 is TGTGCCAGCAGTTACCACGAAGGGGGCTACTACGAGCAGTACTTC.

The rearrangement uses TRBV20-1 and TRBJ1-2; 8 bases align to TRBD1. V dropped 0 bases and J dropped 3; count of bases not matched to a gene: 6. Per the germline V gene, CDR1 is DFQATT and CDR2 is SNEGSKA (reference sequence). CDR3 length equals 15 residues. The CDR3 coding sequence is TGCAGTGCTAGAGACGAGAACAGGGGGGACTATGGCTACACCTTC. Translated, it gives CSARDENRGDYGYTF.

The genes are TRBV7-3 and TRBJ1-6; D may be TRBD1 (5 bases). V was shortened by 2 bases and J by 12 bases, with 17 bases between the two germline ends. CDR3 size: 15 residues. Germline CDR1 and CDR2: SGHTA and FQGTGA. The CDR3 nucleotides read TGTGCCAGCAGCTTACGAGGGCAGGGAGTCGGACCCCTCCACTTT. Its translation: CASSLRGQGVGPLHF.

A few counts support this clonotype. The genes are TRBV5-1 and TRBJ1-1; D remains unclear. Trimming shortened V by 4 bases and J by 3 bases, and 13 bases separated the two germline ends. This CDR3 contains 14 residues. In germline, CDR1 is SGHRS, CDR2 YFSETQ. DNA of the CDR3: TGCGCCAGCAGCCCACGGCTACTAGACACTGAAGCTTTCTTT. It translates to CASSPRLLDTEAFF.

This clonotype has a single count. The conserved final phenylalanine or tryptophan is absent from the CDR3, which likely points to a read error. The chain links TRBV15 to TRBJ2-3; TRBD1 or TRBD2 may be the D gene (5 bases each). There are 14 residues in the CDR3. With 6 bases removed from V and 4 bases from J, the gap between germline ends came to 14 bases. Germline V gives CDR1 LNHNV, CDR2 YYDKDF (reference sequence). The CDR3 sequence: CATRSHGDADTQYV. As DNA, the CDR3 is TGTGCCACCAGGAGTCATGGGGACGCAGATACGCAGTATGTT.

CDR3 residues: CSARLHQETQYF. The CDR3 DNA follows: TGCAGTGCTAGGTTACACCAAGAGACCCAGTACTTC. The chain has TRBV20-1 and TRBJ2-5; no firm D call. Trimming shortened V by 3 bases and J by 0 bases, and 5 bases separated the two germline ends. The CDR3 is made up of 12 amino acids. Germline V gene data show CDR1 as DFQATT and CDR2 as SNEGSKA (reference sequence).

This chain connects TRBV29-1 to TRBJ2-7, with 7 positions matching TRBD2. CDR3 length: 12 residues. V shed 6 bases, J shed 4 bases, and the junction held 6 bases outside the gene matches. Germline CDR1 reads SQVTM; CDR2 reads ANQGSEA. The DNA of the CDR3 is TGCAGCGTCCTCCGGGGGGAATACGAGCAGTACTTC. Translation: CSVLRGEYEQYF.

This clonotype has a count of ten or more. The J gene is TRBJ2-3, the V gene TRBV12-3 or TRBV12-4, with 12 positions matching TRBD1. V was pared by 3 bases and J by 8 bases, with 3 bases of the junction left unmatched. This CDR3 comprises 14 residues. In DNA form, the CDR3 reads TGTGCCAGCAGTTTCGGGACAGGGGGCGGTACGCAGTATTTT. Translated, it gives CASSFGTGGGTQYF.

This clonotype occurred many times. The chain uses TRBV20-1 and TRBJ2-1, with 8 bases matching TRBD2. Germline loops: CDR1 DFQATT, CDR2 SNEGSKA (reference sequence). V shed 6 bases, J shed 2 bases, and the junction held 9 bases outside the gene matches. The CDR3 totals 15 residues. CDR3 DNA sequence: TGCAGTGCCAATCCCCGGGGGGGCCCCTACAATGAGCAGTTCTTC. Amino acid sequence: CSANPRGGPYNEQFF.

The genes are TRBV9 and TRBJ1-1, with 10 bases lining up with TRBD1. The germline V gene has CDR1 SGDLS and CDR2 YYNGEE. After removal of 4 bases from V and 6 bases from J, the junction contained 6 bases not matched to a gene. The CDR3 sequence is 14 residues long. CDR3 residues: CASSPGQGKAEAFF. DNA of the CDR3: TGTGCCAGCAGCCCGGGACAGGGGAAGGCTGAAGCTTTCTTT.

The V call is TRBV7-9, the J call TRBJ2-1; the D gene could be TRBD1 or TRBD2 (7 bases each). The V end was cut by 8 bases, the J end by 4 bases, with 18 bases between. Germline CDR1 reads SEHNR; CDR2 reads FQNEAQ (reference sequence). The CDR3 is made up of 15 amino acids. DNA for the CDR3: TGTGCCAGCCGTCAGGGGGGGGCCCTTTACAATGAGCAGTTCTTC. This gives the protein CASRQGGALYNEQFF.

This clonotype was recorded at least ten times. This chain joins TRBV9 and TRBJ2-1; 8 bases are a match to TRBD1. The germline V gene has CDR1 SGDLS and CDR2 YYNGEE. V gave up 0 bases and J gave up 4 bases; unmatched junction bases: 6. CDR3 length: 16 residues. This chain's CDR3 is CASSVGPGQVYNEQFF. The CDR3 DNA is TGTGCCAGCAGCGTAGGTCCGGGACAGGTTTACAATGAGCAGTTCTTC.

As for this clonotype: The junction differs from germline at one of its ends, possibly a read error. This chain connects TRBV9 to TRBJ2-4; TRBD1 matches at 12 bases. Germline-derived CDR1 and CDR2 are SGDLS and YYNGEE. The CDR3 covers 15 residues. This chain's CDR3 is CASSVAGTGGYEEYF. CDR3 nucleotide sequence: TGTGCAAGCAGCGTAGCTGGGACAGGGGGCTACGAGGAGTACTTC.

This clonotype occurred a few times. CDR3 sequence: CASSRVVDTQYF. The CDR3, as DNA: TGTGCCAGCAGCCGAGTGGTAGATACGCAGTATTTT. The chain carries TRBV28 and TRBJ2-3; D is unresolved. The CDR3 runs to 12 residues. Germline CDR1 and CDR2: MDHEN and SYDVKM. Trimming took off 6 bases at V and 5 bases at J, with 9 bases between the two ends. Looking up the rest from reference TRBV28 and TRBJ2-3 gives the full variable domain: DVKVTQSSRYLVKRTGEKVFLECVQDMDHENMFWYRQDPGLGLRLIYFSYDVKMKEKGDIPEGYSVSREKKERFSLILESASTNQTSMYLCASSRVVDTQYFGPGTRLTVL.

This clonotype was counted between two and nine times. The chain carries TRBV20-1 and TRBJ2-5; TRBD2 is a possible D gene (5 bases). V was cut by 1 base and J by 2 bases, with 8 bases left in between. The germline gives CDR1 DFQATT, CDR2 SNEGSKA (reference sequence). The CDR3 sequence is 13 residues long. The CDR3 is CSARVLAQETQYF. CDR3 sequence (DNA): TGCAGTGCTAGAGTTCTAGCACAAGAGACCCAGTACTTC.

This clonotype came up once. The gene calls are TRBV4-2 and TRBJ2-1; TRBD2 matches 7 bases. Germline trimming cut 4 bases from V and 4 bases from J; bases unmatched to any gene: 10. There are 16 residues in the CDR3. CDR1 and CDR2 (germline): LGHNA, YNFKEQ. Here the CDR3 reads CASSPEALAEYNEQFF. CDR3 sequence (DNA): TGTGCCAGCAGCCCAGAGGCGCTAGCGGAATACAATGAGCAGTTCTTC.

V is TRBV5-1 and J is TRBJ1-1; D possibly corresponds to TRBD1 (6 bases). V gave up 4 bases and J gave up 4 bases, with 17 bases separating them. CDR1 is SGHRS and CDR2 is YFSETQ in the germline V gene. The CDR3 spans 15 residues. The CDR3 is CASSAPGTLLTEAFF. CDR3 nucleotides: TGCGCCAGCAGCGCACCCGGGACACTACTCACTGAAGCTTTCTTT.

This clonotype was detected only once. This chain uses TRBV12-3 or TRBV12-4 with TRBJ1-2, with a weak D call TRBD1 (5 bases). Trimming pared 5 bases from V and 2 bases from J, leaving 15 bases between. This CDR3 has 15 residues. The CDR3 reads CASSINPGRNYGYTF. CDR3 DNA sequence: TGTGCCAGCAGTATTAACCCGGGACGGAACTATGGCTACACCTTC.

This clonotype turned up a few times. The chain combines TRBV12-3 or TRBV12-4 with TRBJ2-2; 10 bases are a match to TRBD2. The CDR3 covers 18 residues. The V gene end was trimmed by 10 bases and the J gene end by 5 bases; junction bases not matched to a gene: 19. The CDR3 DNA follows: TGTGCCATCAGGGGCCTAGCGGGAGTTCCTGTGGTTACCGGGGAGCTGTTTTTT. Amino acids: CAIRGLAGVPVVTGELFF.

The chain recombines TRBV28 with TRBJ1-2; D may be TRBD1 (5 bases). The CDR3 runs to 16 residues. Looked up from germline, CDR1 is MDHEN and CDR2 is SYDVKM. Trimming cost V 3 bases and J 4 bases, with 18 bases left between them. CDR3 amino acids: CASSFGSNRPSYGYTF. CDR3 sequence (DNA): TGTGCCAGCAGTTTTGGGTCGAACAGGCCCAGCTATGGCTACACCTTC.

This clonotype has a count of ten or more. V and J are TRBV20-1 and TRBJ1-2; no clear D. V lost 8 bases, J lost 6 bases, and 13 bases lay in between. Germline V gene lookup returns CDR1 DFQATT and CDR2 SNEGSKA (reference sequence). This CDR3 has 11 residues. For the CDR3, the DNA is TGCAGTTTCGACCGGGTCAATGGCTACACCTTC. This sequence encodes CSFDRVNGYTF.

This rearrangement joins TRBV3-1 to TRBJ2-2; 7 positions agree with TRBD2. With 9 bases clipped from V and 1 base from J, the junction kept 17 bases outside the gene matches. Germline V gene data show CDR1 as LGHDT and CDR2 as YNNKEL (reference sequence). This CDR3 contains 18 residues. CDR3 amino acids: CARSLRGTASGNTGELFF. DNA of the CDR3: TGTGCCAGGTCCTTACGGGGAACGGCTAGCGGGAACACCGGGGAGCTGTTTTTT.

This sequence joins TRBV12-3 or TRBV12-4 and TRBJ2-7; D gene ambiguous. The CDR3 runs to 14 residues. The V end lost 5 bases, the J end lost 2 bases, and 13 bases lay between the germline ends. DNA of the CDR3: TGTGCCAGCAGTCCCAGCCTACTCACCTACGAGCAGTACTTC. This gives the protein CASSPSLLTYEQYF.

Note on this clonotype: A much larger clone lies one base from this, so it may be a read error. The V call is TRBV5-5, the J call TRBJ1-2; D uncertain. Germline assignment: CDR1 SGHKS and CDR2 YYEKEE (reference sequence). The CDR3 has 12 amino acids. The CDR3 coding sequence is TGTGCCAGAAGCTTGGTAGACTATGGCTACACCTTC. Protein sequence: CARSLVDYGYTF. Based on the CDR3 plus reference TRBV5-5 and TRBJ1-2, the full variable domain is DAGVTQSPTHLIKTRGQQVTLRCSPISGHKSVSWYQQVLGQGPQFIFQYYEKEERGRGNFPDRFSARQFPNYSSELNVNALLLGDSALYLCARSLVDYGYTFGSGTRLTVV.

As for this clonotype: This may be a read error, as it is one base from a much larger clone. The chain joins TRBV12-3 or TRBV12-4 to TRBJ1-2; D uncertain. The CDR3 has 14 residues. Trimming took 7 bases from V and 2 from J, leaving 14 bases between them. In nucleotides, the CDR3 is TGTGCCAGCACCCCGACTACAACAAACTATGGCTACACCTTC. Protein: CASTPTTTNYGYTF.

This clonotype was observed at least ten times. The V and J genes are TRBV30 and TRBJ2-5; D gene unclear. The CDR3 runs to 11 residues. The germline V gene encodes CDR1 GTSNPN and CDR2 SVGIG (reference sequence). Trimming stripped 4 bases from V and 1 base from J, with 4 bases between. This chain's CDR3 is CAWIFQETQYF. CDR3 DNA: TGTGCCTGGATCTTCCAAGAGACCCAGTACTTC.